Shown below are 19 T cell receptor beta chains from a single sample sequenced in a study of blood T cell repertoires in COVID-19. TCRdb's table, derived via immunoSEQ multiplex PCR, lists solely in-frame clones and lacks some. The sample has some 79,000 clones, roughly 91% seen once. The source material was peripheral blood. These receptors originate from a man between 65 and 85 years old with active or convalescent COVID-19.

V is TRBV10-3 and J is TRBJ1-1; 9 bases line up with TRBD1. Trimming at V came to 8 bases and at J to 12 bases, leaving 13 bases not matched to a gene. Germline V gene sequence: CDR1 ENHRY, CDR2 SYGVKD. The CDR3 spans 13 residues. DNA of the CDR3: TGTGCCATCCGGGACAGGGCCGTGACCGAAACTTTCTTT. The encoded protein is CAIRDRAVTETFF.

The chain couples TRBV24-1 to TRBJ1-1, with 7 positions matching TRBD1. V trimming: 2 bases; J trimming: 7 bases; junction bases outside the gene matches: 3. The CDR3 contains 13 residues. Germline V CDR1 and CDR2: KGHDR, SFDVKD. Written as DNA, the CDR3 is TGTGCCACCAGTGATTCACCAGGGGGTGAAGCTTTCTTT. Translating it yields CATSDSPGGEAFF.

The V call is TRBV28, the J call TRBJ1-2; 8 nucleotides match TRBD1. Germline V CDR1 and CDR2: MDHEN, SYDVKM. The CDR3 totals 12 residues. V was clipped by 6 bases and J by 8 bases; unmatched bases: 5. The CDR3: CASSRGRGGYTF. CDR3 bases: TGTGCCAGCAGCAGGGGGCGAGGGGGCTACACCTTC.

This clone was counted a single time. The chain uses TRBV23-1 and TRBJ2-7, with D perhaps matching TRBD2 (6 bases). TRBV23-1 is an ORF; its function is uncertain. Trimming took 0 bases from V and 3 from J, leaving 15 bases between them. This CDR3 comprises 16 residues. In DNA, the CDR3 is TGCGCCAGCAGTCAATCGCGGGGTGGAATGGTCTACGAGCAGTACTTC. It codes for CASSQSRGGMVYEQYF.

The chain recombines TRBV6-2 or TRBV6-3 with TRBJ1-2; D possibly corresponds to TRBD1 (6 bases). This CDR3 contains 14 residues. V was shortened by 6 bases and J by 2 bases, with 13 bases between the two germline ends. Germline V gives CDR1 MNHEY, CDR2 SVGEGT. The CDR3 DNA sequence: TGTGCCAGCAGCCCTACAGGGACCAACTATGGCTACACCTTC. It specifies CASSPTGTNYGYTF.

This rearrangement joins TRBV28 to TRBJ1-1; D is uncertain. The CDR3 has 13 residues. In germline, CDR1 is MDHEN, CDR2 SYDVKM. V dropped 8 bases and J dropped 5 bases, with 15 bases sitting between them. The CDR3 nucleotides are TGTGCCAGCGGTTCGTCGGGTGTTACTGAAGCTTTCTTT. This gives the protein CASGSSGVTEAFF. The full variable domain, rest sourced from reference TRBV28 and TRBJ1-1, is DVKVTQSSRYLVKRTGEKVFLECVQDMDHENMFWYRQDPGLGLRLIYFSYDVKMKEKGDIPEGYSVSREKKERFSLILESASTNQTSMYLCASGSSGVTEAFFGQGTRLTVV.

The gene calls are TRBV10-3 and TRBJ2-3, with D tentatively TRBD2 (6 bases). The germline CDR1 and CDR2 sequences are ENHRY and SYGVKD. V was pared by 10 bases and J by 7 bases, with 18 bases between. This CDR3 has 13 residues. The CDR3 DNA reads TGTGCCACACGGGACTTATCCCCGTATACGCAGTATTTT. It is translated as CATRDLSPYTQYF.

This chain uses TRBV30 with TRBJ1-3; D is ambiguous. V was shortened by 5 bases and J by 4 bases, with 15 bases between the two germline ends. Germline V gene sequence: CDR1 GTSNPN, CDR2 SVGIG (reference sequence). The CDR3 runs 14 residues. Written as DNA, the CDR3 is TGTGCCTGGTCCTTTATCGGTCCAGGAAACACCATATATTTT. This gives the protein CAWSFIGPGNTIYF. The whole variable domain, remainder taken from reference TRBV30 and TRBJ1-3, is SQTIHQWPATLVQPVGSPLSLECTVEGTSNPNLYWYRQAAGRGLQLLFYSVGIGQISSEVPQNLSASRPQDRQFILSSKKLLLSDSGFYLCAWSFIGPGNTIYFGEGSWLTVV.

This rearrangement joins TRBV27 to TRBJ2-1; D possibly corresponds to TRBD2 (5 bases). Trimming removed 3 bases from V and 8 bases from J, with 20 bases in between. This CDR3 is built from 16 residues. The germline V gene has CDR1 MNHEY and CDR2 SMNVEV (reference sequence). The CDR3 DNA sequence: TGTGCCAGCAGTTTTAGGGCCGGGATTTATGGGGATGAGCAGTTCTTC. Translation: CASSFRAGIYGDEQFF.

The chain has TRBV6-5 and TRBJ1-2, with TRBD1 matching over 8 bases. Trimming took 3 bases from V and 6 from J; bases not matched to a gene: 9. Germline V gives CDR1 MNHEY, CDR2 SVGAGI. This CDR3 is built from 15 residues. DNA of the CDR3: TGTGCCAGCAGTTATGCCGGACAGGGAGTTGATGGCTACACCTTC. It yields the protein CASSYAGQGVDGYTF.

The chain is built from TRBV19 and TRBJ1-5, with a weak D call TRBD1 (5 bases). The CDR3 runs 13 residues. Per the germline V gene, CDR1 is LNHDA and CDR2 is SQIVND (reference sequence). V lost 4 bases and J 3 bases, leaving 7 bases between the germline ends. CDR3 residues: CASSTGNNQPQHF. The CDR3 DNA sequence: TGTGCCAGTAGTACAGGGAACAATCAGCCCCAGCATTTT.

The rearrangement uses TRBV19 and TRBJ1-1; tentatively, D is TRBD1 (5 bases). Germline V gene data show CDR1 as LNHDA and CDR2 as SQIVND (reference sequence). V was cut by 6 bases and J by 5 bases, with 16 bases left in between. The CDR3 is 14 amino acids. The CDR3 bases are TGTGCCAGTAGCCGCGGGGGGAGTGGAACTGAAGCTTTCTTT. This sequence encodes CASSRGGSGTEAFF.

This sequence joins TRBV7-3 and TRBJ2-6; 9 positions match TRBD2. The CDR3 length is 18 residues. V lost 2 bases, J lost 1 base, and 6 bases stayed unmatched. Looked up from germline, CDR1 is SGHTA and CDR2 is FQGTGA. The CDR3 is CASSLFPSGISGANVLTF. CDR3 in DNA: TGTGCCAGCAGCTTATTCCCTAGCGGGATATCTGGGGCCAACGTCCTGACTTTC. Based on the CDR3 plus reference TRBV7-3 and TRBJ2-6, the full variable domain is GAGVSQTPSNKVTEKGKYVELRCDPISGHTALYWYRQSLGQGPEFLIYFQGTGAADDSGLPNDRFFAVRPEGSVSTLKIQRTERGDSAVYLCASSLFPSGISGANVLTFGAGSRLTVL.

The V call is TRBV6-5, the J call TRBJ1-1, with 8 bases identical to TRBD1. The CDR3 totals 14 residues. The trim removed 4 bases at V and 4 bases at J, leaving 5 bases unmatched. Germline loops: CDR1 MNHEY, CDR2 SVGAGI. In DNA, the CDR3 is TGTGCCAGCAGTTTGACAGGGGCGACCACTGAAGCTTTCTTT. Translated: CASSLTGATTEAFF.

The CDR3 sequence: CAWSVTLNYGYTF. DNA for the CDR3: TGTGCCTGGAGTGTAACACTAAACTATGGCTACACCTTC. The chain is built from TRBV30 and TRBJ1-2, with D unresolved. CDR3 length: 13 residues. V dropped 0 bases and J dropped 2 bases, with 7 bases sitting between them. Germline V CDR1 and CDR2: GTSNPN, SVGIG (reference sequence).

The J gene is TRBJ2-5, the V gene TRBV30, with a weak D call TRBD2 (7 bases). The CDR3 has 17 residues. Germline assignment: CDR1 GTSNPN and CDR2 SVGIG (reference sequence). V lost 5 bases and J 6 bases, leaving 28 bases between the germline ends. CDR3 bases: TGTGCCTGGGCCACTGAGAGGTGGCGGGGGCGCAAGAAGACCCAGTACTTC. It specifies CAWATERWRGRKKTQYF.

DNA for the CDR3: TGTGCCAGCAGCTCCACAGGACAGAACAATCAGCCCCAGCATTTT. Residues: CASSSTGQNNQPQHF. The chain is built from TRBV6-2 or TRBV6-3 and TRBJ1-5; possibly TRBD1 for D (6 bases). Trimming removed 6 bases at V and 3 bases at J, with 15 bases between. Germline loops: CDR1 MNHEY, CDR2 SVGEGT. The CDR3 is made up of 15 amino acids.

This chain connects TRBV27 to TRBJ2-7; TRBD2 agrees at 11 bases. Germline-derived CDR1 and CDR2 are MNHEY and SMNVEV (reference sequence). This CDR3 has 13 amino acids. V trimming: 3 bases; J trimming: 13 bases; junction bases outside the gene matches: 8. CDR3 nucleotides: TGTGCCAGCAGTTTTAAGTCCGGGACTAGCGGATACTTC. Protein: CASSFKSGTSGYF.

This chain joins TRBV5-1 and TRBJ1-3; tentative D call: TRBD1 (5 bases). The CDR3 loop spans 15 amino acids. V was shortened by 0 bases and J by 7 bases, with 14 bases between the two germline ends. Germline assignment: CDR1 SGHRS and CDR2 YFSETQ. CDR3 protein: CASSLAGTIGNTIYF. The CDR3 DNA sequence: TGCGCCAGCAGCTTGGCCGGGACTATCGGGAACACCATATATTTT.